This T cell receptor beta chain was sequenced for a study of control samples from healthy donors and cancer patients (TCRdb year 2020). In the case of this clone: Its specific antigen is unknown. No base quality information exists; no much larger clone differs at one position.

The CDR3 covers 13 residues, taking in both the cysteine and the phenylalanine. Solely the CDR3 DNA is kept, with 39 bases framed from the first base. Ends trimmed: V by 5 bases, J by 5 bases; bases unmatched to a gene: 2. CDR1 and CDR2 are read off the germline V gene as MNHEY and SVGEGT. The library was generated by the immunoSEQ multiplex PCR assay. The source is immuneACCESS, and TCRdb retained only in-frame sequences with V and J called. Part of the clones is not carried over; for the studies checked, unresolved V genes explain less than half of this, and the remainder is unexplained. The sample table contains 70,000 to 90,000 clones; only one count was recorded for around 94% of them. The top ten hold more than 5.5% of the sample.

The rearrangement combines TRBV6-2 or TRBV6-3 with TRBJ2-1; TRBD2 matches 8 bases in the middle. The sequence was obtained from a woman aged 35 to 49 in good health. Sequencing was done on a sample of blood. Read as DNA, the sequence is TGTGCCAGCAGTCGCGGGGGGAACAATGAGCAGTTCTTC. Translated, it reads CASSRGGNNEQFF.